This T cell receptor (beta chain) comes out of a study of cytomegalovirus exposure and HLA in healthy donors. The V and J ends lost 6 bases and 7 bases respectively, with 13 bases between them. The germline CDR1 and CDR2 sequences are MNHEY and SVGAGI. CDR3 length: 14 amino acids. Primers for the PCR totalled 60 Vbeta and 13 Jbeta. Only in-frame clones appear in the TCRdb table, and some are missing; sequencing was by immunoSEQ multiplex PCR. The repertoire holds roughly 130,000 clones, roughly 71% seen once, with 5.5% to 7.5% in the top ten. The sample was PBMCs. This TCR derives from a woman aged 45-65 years in good health and CMV-seropositive. The chain recombines TRBV6-5 with TRBJ1-6; a weak D match, TRBD1 (5 bases). The CDR3, as DNA: TGTGCCAGCAGGGCCCAGGGTTTCAATTCACCCCTCCACTTT. Its translation: CASRAQGFNSPLHF.